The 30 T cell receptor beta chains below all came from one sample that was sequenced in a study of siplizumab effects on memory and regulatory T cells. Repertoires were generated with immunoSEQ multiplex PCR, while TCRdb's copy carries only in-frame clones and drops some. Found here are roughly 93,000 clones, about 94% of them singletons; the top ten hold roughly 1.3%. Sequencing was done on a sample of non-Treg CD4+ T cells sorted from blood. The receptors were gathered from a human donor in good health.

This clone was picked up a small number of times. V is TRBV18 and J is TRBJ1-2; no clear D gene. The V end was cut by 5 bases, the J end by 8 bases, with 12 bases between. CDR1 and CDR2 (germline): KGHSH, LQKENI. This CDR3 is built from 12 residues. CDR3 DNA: TGTGCCAGCTCAGATGCTGTCAGAGGCTACACCTTC. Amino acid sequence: CASSDAVRGYTF.

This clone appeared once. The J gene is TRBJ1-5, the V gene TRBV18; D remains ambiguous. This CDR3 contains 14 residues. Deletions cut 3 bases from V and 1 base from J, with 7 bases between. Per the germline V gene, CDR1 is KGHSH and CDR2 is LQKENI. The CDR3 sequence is CASSPTQSNQPQHF. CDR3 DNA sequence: TGTGCCAGCTCACCTACTCAGAGCAATCAGCCCCAGCATTTT.

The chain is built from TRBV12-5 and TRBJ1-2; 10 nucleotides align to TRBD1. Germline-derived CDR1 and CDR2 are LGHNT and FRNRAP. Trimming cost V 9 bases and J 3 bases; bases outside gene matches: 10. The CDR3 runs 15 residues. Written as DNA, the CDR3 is TGTGCTAGCTCAGGGACCGGGACAGGGGACTATGGCTACACCTTC. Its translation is CASSGTGTGDYGYTF.

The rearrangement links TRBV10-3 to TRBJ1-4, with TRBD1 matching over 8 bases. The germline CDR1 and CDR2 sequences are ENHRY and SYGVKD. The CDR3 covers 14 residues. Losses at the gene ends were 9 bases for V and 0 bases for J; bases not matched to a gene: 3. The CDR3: CAIGQGATNEKLFF. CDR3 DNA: TGTGCCATAGGACAGGGTGCAACTAATGAAAAACTGTTTTTT.

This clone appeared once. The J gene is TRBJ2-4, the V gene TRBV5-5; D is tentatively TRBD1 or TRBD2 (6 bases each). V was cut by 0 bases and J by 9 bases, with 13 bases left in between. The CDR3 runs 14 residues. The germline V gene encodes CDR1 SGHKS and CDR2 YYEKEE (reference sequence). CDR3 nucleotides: TGTGCCAGCAGCTTGGACATCAGGGGAGGCATTCAGTACTTC. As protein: CASSLDIRGGIQYF.

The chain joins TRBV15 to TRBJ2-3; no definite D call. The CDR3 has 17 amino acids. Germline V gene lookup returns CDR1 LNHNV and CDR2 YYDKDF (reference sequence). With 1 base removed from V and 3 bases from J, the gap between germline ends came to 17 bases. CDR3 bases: TGTGCCACCAGCAGAGCCGCTACAGTGCTCGTTACAGATACGCAGTATTTT. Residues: CATSRAATVLVTDTQYF.

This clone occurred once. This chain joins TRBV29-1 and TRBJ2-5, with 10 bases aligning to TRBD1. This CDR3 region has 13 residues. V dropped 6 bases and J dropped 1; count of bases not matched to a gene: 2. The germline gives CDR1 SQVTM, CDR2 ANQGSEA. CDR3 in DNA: TGCAGCGTGGGACAGGGGACCCAAGAGACCCAGTACTTC. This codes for CSVGQGTQETQYF. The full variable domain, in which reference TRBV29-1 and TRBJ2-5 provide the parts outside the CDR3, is SAVISQKPSRDICQRGTSLTIQCQVDSQVTMMFWYRQQPGQSLTLIATANQGSEATYESGFVIDKFPISRPNLTFSTLTVSNMSPEDSSIYLCSVGQGTQETQYFGPGTRLLVL.

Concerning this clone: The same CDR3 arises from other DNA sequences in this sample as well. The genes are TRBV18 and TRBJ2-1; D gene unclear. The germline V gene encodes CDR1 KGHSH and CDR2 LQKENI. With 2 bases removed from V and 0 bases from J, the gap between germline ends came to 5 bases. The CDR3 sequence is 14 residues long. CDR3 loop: CASSPAGSYNEQFF. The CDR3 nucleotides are TGTGCCAGCTCACCAGCCGGCTCCTACAATGAGCAGTTCTTC.

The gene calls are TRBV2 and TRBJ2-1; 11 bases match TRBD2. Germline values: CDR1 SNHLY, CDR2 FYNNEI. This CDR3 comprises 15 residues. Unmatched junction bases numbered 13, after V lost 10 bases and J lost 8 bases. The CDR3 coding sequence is TGTGCCACAGTTAGCGGGAGGGCCGGTGGCGATGAGCAGTTCTTC. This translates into CATVSGRAGGDEQFF.

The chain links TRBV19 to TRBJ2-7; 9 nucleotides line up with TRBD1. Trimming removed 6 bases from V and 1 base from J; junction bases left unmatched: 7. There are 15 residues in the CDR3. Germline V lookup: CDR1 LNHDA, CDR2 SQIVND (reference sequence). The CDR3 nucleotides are TGTGCCAGTAGCCCGGGACAGGGTAATTCCTACGAGCAGTACTTC. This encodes CASSPGQGNSYEQYF.

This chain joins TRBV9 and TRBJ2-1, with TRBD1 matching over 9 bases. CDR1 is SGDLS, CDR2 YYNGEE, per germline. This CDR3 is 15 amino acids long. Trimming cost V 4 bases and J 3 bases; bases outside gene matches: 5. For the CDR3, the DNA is TGTGCCAGCAGCCTTGGACAGGGGATCTACAATGAGCAGTTCTTC. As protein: CASSLGQGIYNEQFF.

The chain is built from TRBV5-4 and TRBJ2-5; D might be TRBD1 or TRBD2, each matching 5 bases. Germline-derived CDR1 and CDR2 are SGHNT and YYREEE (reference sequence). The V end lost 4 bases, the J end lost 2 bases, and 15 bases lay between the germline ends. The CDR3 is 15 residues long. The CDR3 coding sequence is TGTGCCAGCAGCCTCGGGACCTTCCTTCAAGAGACCCAGTACTTC. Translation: CASSLGTFLQETQYF.

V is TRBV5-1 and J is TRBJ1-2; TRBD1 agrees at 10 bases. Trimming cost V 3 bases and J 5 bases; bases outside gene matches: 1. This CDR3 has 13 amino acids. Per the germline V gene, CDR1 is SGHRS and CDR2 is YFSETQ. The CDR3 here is CASSSGQGYGYTF. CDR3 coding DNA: TGCGCCAGCAGCTCGGGACAGGGGTATGGCTACACCTTC.

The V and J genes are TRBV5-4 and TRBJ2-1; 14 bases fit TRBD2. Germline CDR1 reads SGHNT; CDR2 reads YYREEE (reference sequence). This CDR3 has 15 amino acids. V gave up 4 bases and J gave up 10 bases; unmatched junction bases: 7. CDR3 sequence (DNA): TGTGCCAGCAGCGTAGGACTAGCGGGAGGCCGGGAGCAGTTCTTC. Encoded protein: CASSVGLAGGREQFF.

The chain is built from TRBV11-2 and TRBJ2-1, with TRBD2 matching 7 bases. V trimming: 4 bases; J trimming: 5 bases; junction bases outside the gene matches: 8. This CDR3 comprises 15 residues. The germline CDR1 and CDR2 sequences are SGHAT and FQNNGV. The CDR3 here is CASSSAGVVNNEQFF. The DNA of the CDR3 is TGTGCCAGCAGCTCCGCGGGAGTGGTAAACAATGAGCAGTTCTTC.

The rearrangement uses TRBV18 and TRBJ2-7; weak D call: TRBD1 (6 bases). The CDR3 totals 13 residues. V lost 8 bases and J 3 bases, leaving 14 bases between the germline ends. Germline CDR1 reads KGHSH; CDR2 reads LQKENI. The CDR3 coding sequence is TGTGCCAGCCACAGGGACACAATCTACGAGCAGTACTTC. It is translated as CASHRDTIYEQYF.

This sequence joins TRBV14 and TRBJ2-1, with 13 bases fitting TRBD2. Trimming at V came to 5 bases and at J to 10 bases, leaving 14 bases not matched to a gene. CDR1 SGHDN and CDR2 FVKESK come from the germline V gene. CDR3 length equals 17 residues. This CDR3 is CASSLNSLGLAGPEQFF. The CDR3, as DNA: TGTGCCAGCAGCTTAAATTCATTGGGACTAGCGGGGCCCGAGCAGTTCTTC.

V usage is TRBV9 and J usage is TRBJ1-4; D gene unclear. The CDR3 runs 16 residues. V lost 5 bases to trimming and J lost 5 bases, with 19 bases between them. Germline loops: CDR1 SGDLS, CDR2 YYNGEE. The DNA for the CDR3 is TGTGCCAGCAGTACCCCTCCCGAGTGGGAGAATGAAAAACTGTTTTTT. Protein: CASSTPPEWENEKLFF.

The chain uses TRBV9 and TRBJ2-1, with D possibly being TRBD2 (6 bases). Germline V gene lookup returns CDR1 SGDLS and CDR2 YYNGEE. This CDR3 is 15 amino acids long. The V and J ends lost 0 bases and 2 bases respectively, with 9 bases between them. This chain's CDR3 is CASSVVAGTYNEQFF. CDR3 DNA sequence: TGTGCCAGCAGCGTAGTGGCGGGGACCTACAATGAGCAGTTCTTC.

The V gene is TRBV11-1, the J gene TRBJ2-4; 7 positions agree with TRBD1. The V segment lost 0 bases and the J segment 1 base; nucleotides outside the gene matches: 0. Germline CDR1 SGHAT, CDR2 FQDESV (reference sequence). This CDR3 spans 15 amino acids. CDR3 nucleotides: TGTGCCAGCAGCTTAGCCAGGGGGGCCAAAAACATTCAGTACTTC. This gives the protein CASSLARGAKNIQYF.

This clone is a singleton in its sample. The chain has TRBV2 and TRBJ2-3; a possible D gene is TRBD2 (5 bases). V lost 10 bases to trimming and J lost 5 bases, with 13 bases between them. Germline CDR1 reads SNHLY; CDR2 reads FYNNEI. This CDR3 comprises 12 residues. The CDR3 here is CAISVSGDTQYF. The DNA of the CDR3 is TGTGCCATTAGCGTTTCCGGAGATACGCAGTATTTT.

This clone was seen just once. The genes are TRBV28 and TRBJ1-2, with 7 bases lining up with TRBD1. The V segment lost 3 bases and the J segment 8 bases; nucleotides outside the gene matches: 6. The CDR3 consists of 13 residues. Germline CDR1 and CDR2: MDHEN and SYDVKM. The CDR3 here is CASSFEGAGGYTF. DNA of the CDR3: TGTGCCAGCAGTTTCGAGGGGGCTGGGGGCTACACCTTC.

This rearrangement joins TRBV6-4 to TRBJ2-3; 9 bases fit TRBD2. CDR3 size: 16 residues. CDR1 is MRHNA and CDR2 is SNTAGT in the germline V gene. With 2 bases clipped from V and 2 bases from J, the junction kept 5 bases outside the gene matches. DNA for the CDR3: TGTGCCAGCAGTGACGACCCTAGCGGGATCACAGATACGCAGTATTTT. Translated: CASSDDPSGITDTQYF.

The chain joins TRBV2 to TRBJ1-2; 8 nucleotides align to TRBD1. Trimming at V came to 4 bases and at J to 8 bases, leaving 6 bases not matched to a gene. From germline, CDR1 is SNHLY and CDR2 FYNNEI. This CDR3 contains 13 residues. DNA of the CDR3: TGTGCCAGCAGTGGGGACAGGTCCGGGGGCTACACCTTC. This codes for CASSGDRSGGYTF.

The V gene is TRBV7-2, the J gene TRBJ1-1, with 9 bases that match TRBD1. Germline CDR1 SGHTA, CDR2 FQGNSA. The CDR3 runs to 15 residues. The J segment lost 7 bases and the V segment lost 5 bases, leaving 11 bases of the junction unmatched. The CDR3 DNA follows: TGTGCCAGCAGCCCGGGATGGACAGGGGTGAATGAAGCTTTCTTT. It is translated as CASSPGWTGVNEAFF.

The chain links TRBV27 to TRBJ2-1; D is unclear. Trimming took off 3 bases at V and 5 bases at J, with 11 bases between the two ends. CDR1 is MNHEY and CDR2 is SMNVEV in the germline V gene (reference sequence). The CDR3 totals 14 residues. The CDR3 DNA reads TGTGCCAGCAGTTTTACCTATAGCCACAATGAGCAGTTCTTC. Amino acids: CASSFTYSHNEQFF.

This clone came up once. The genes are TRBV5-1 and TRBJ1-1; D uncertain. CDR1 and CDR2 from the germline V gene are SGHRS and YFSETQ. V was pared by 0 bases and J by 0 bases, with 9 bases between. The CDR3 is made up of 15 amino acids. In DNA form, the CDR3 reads TGCGCCAGCAGCTTGGGTTTCAGACTGAACACTGAAGCTTTCTTT. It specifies CASSLGFRLNTEAFF.

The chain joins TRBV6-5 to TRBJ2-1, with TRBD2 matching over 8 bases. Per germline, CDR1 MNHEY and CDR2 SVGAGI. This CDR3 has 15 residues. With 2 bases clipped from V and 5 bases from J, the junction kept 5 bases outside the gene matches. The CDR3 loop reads CASSYGTRRNNEQFF. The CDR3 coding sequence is TGTGCCAGCAGTTACGGGACTAGGCGTAACAATGAGCAGTTCTTC.

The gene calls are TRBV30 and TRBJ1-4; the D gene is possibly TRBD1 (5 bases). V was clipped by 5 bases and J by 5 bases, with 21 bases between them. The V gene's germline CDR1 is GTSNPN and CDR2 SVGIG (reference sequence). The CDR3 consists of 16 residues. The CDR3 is CAWSGSGVTLNEKLFF. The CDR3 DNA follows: TGTGCCTGGTCAGGGTCTGGAGTAACGCTAAATGAAAAACTGTTTTTT.

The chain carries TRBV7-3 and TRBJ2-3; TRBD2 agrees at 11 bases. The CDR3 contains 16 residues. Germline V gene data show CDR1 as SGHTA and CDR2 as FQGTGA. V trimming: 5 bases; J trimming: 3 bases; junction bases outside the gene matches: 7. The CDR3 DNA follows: TGTGCCAGCAGCCCACTAGCGGGAGTGAGTACAGATACGCAGTATTTT. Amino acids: CASSPLAGVSTDTQYF.